The subject of this entry is one TCR beta chain. Its antigen is as yet unknown. TCRdb re-derived calls from the RT-PCR reads in MiXCR, one entry per CDR3 protein. The sample records over 650,000 distinct CDR3 sequences, less than 20% being singletons. The CDR3 length is 18 residues. With V trimmed by 6 bases and J by 4 bases, 19 bases remained unmatched. The germline gives CDR1 PRHDT, CDR2 FYEKMQ (reference sequence). The data belong to a study of response to subunit inactivated influenza vaccine. Study-level findings and limits: That few new T cells are recruited by each seasonal influenza vaccination was the authors' suggestion.

The source of this sequence is a man in his fifties or sixties who received an inactivated influenza vaccine. This specimen consisted of PBMCs from blood, obtained 5 days after vaccination. This chain joins TRBV13 and TRBJ2-3; 7 bases are a match to TRBD2. CDR3 in amino acids: CASSLKTGTTKSPDTQYF. DNA of the CDR3: TGTGCCAGCAGTCTCAAAACCGGGACTACGAAATCCCCAGATACGCAGTATTTT.